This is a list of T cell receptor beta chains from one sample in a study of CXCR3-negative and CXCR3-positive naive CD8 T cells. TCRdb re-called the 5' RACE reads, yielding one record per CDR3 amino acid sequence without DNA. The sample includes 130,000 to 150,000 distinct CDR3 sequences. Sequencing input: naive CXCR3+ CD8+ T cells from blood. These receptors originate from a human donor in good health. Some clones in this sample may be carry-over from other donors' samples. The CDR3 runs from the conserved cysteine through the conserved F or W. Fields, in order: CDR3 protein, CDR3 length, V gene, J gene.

CASSLDIQGTEAFF	14	TRBV6-5	TRBJ1-1
CATSRDRMAGNDEQYF	16	TRBV15	TRBJ2-7
CASGEGSSYNEQFF	14	TRBV5-5	TRBJ2-1
CSVRDRVNYGYTF	13	TRBV29-1	TRBJ1-2
CASSEVRGQREQYF	14	TRBV10-1	TRBJ2-7
CASSSDRAGRRGLPYEQYF	19	TRBV7-6	TRBJ2-7
CASIGRSLRGSTKETQYF	18	TRBV7-9	TRBJ2-5
CSVGGGTGDDGYTF	14	TRBV29-1	TRBJ1-2
CSVRTDSTNYGYTF	14	TRBV29-1	TRBJ1-2
CASSLDLAGLNTGELFF	17	TRBV5-1	TRBJ2-2
CASSLVGGDQPQHF	14	TRBV11-2	TRBJ1-5